This is a list of T cell receptor beta chains from one sample in a study of cytomegalovirus exposure and HLA in healthy donors. The table came from immunoSEQ multiplex PCR; TCRdb's copy has only in-frame clones and leaves some out. This sample contains about 67,000 clones. The sequenced sample was PBMCs. The origin of the receptors is a woman aged 40 to 50 in good health and CMV-seropositive. CDR3s include the opening cysteine and the closing phenylalanine or tryptophan. A D gene is named only where the DNA matches it firmly.

V	J	length	D	CDR3	DNA
TRBV27	TRBJ2-3	13	-	CASTRLDTDTQYF	TGTGCCAGCACTCGACTAGACACAGATACGCAGTATTTT
TRBV2	TRBJ1-5	14	-	CASSEVGSNQPQHF	TGTGCCAGCAGTGAAGTGGGGAGTAATCAGCCCCAGCATTTT
TRBV6-1	TRBJ1-1	14	-	CASSLDRMNTEAFF	TGTGCCAGCAGTTTAGACAGGATGAACACTGAAGCTTTCTTT
TRBV29-1	TRBJ2-1	11	-	CSARVFNEQFF	TGCAGCGCCCGGGTCTTTAATGAGCAGTTCTTC
TRBV5-4	TRBJ1-1	16	-	CASSFGGQGRNTEAFF	TGTGCCAGCAGCTTCGGAGGTCAGGGGCGGAACACTGAAGCTTTCTTT
TRBV6-1	TRBJ1-4	15	TRBD1	CASSDWGQGDEKLFF	TGTGCCAGCAGTGATTGGGGACAGGGCGATGAAAAACTGTTTTTT
TRBV7-9	TRBJ1-4	15	-	CASSLVLQTNEKLFF	TGTGCCAGCAGCCTAGTGCTCCAGACTAATGAAAAACTGTTTTTT
TRBV7-3	TRBJ2-5	14	TRBD2	CASPTSGKTETQYF	TGTGCCAGCCCGACTAGCGGGAAGACTGAGACCCAGTACTTC
TRBV18	TRBJ1-5	14	-	CASSPLTGNQPQHF	TGTGCCAGCTCACCACTCACAGGGAATCAGCCCCAGCATTTT
TRBV7-7	TRBJ2-3	14	-	CASSLGQGTDTQYF	TGTGCCAGCAGCTTAGGTCAGGGCACAGATACGCAGTATTTT
TRBV7-6	TRBJ2-7	14	TRBD1	CASSLGQGTHEQYF	TGTGCCAGCAGCTTGGGACAGGGAACCCACGAGCAGTACTTC
TRBV4-1	TRBJ2-3	17	TRBD2	CASSQLGLAGATDTQYF	TGCGCCAGCAGCCAACTGGGACTAGCGGGCGCCACAGATACGCAGTATTTT
TRBV9	TRBJ1-2	14	-	CASSVRGSNYGYTF	TGTGCCAGCAGCGTTCGGGGATCAAACTATGGCTACACCTTC
TRBV4-2	TRBJ1-2	17	TRBD1	CASSQVGTGGAVAGYTF	TGTGCCAGCAGCCAAGTTGGGACAGGGGGCGCGGTCGCCGGCTACACCTTC
TRBV10-2	TRBJ2-4	14	TRBD1	CASSGQGAKNIQYF	TGCGCCAGCTCGGGACAGGGCGCCAAAAACATTCAGTACTTC
TRBV5-1	TRBJ2-2	18	TRBD2	CASSLVASGPRDTGELFF	TGCGCCAGCAGCTTGGTGGCTAGCGGTCCCCGAGACACCGGGGAGCTGTTTTTT
TRBV7-6	TRBJ2-1	15	TRBD2	CASSLEAGGNNEQFF	TGTGCCAGCAGCTTAGAAGCGGGGGGCAACAATGAGCAGTTCTTC
TRBV9	TRBJ2-4	15	-	CASSPGWRSGNIQYF	TGTGCCAGCAGCCCGGGGTGGAGGTCTGGAAACATTCAGTACTTC
TRBV7-6	TRBJ2-1	16	TRBD2	CASPRTSGGVGNEQFF	TGTGCCAGCCCCCGGACTAGCGGGGGGGTTGGCAATGAGCAGTTCTTC
TRBV29-1	TRBJ2-2	14	TRBD1	CSVLDRAFTGELFF	TGCAGCGTCTTAGACAGGGCGTTTACCGGGGAGCTGTTTTTT
TRBV19	TRBJ2-7	16	TRBD1	CASSTMRGAGGHEQYF	TGTGCCAGTAGTACAATGAGGGGGGCAGGGGGCCACGAGCAGTACTTC
TRBV7-3	TRBJ1-1	13	-	CASSFGGGTEAFF	TGTGCCAGCAGCTTCGGGGGTGGCACTGAAGCTTTCTTT
TRBV29-1	TRBJ2-5	16	TRBD2	CSVEDPPGAGEETQYF	TGCAGCGTTGAAGATCCGCCGGGAGCGGGGGAAGAGACCCAGTACTTC
TRBV6-4	TRBJ1-4	15	TRBD1	CASSTTGAANEKLFF	TGTGCCAGCAGTACCACAGGGGCGGCGAATGAAAAACTGTTTTTT
TRBV2	TRBJ2-1	16	TRBD2	CASTDVRGAGFNEQFF	TGTGCCAGCACCGACGTGCGGGGGGCAGGGTTCAATGAGCAGTTCTTC
TRBV5-1	TRBJ2-1	13	TRBD2	CASRSGSGNEQFF	TGCGCCAGCAGAAGCGGGAGTGGGAATGAGCAGTTCTTC
TRBV19	TRBJ1-1	14	-	CASNTATMNTEAFF	TGTGCCAGTAATACGGCCACTATGAACACTGAAGCTTTCTTT
TRBV28	TRBJ1-6	14	TRBD1	CASSTTGATSPLHF	TGTGCCAGCAGCACGACAGGGGCGACTTCACCCCTCCACTTT
TRBV15	TRBJ2-3	17	-	CATSRGEGYLGPDTQYF	TGTGCCACCAGCAGAGGCGAGGGCTATCTAGGGCCAGATACGCAGTATTTT